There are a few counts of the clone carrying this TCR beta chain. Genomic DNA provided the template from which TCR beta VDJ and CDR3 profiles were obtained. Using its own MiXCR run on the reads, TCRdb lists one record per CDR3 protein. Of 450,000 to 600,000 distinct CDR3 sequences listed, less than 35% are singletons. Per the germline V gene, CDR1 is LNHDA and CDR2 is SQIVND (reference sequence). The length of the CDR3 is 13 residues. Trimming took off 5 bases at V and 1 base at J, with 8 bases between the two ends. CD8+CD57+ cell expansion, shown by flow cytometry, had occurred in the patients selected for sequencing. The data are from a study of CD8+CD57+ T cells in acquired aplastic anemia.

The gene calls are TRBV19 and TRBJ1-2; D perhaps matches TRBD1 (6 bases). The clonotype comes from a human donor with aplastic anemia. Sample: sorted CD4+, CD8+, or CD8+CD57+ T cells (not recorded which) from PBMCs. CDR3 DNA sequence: TGTGCCAGTAGTTACAGGGATAACTATGGCTACACCTTC. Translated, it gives CASSYRDNYGYTF.